The sequence of this T cell receptor (beta chain) was determined in a study of T-cell memory formation after mild COVID-19. This clonotype was seen many times. The CDR3 sequence is 13 residues long. V shed 7 bases, J shed 5 bases, and the junction held 8 bases outside the gene matches. One entry per CDR3 protein, called by TCRdb with MiXCR from the 5' RACE reads. Of some 120,000 distinct CDR3 sequences detected, less than 6.5% appear once; the ten largest clones hold approximately 2.1%. This chain connects TRBV12-3 or TRBV12-4 to TRBJ2-7; 7 positions agree with TRBD2. The TCR comes from an adult woman who had mild COVID-19 (a few samples of this study predate the infection). Cell type and time point are not known. Input material: PBMCs or a T cell subset sorted from them (not recorded which). The CDR3 reads CASTMGGFHEQYF. CDR3 DNA sequence: TGTGCCAGCACCATGGGGGGGTTCCACGAGCAGTACTTC.